A selection of T cell receptor beta chains follows, all from one sample in a study of blood T cell repertoires in COVID-19. The protocol was immunoSEQ multiplex PCR, while the TCRdb copy is restricted to in-frame clones and leaves out a portion. This repertoire shows under 95,000 clones, about 83% found once; its top ten account for over 5%. The sequenced material came from peripheral blood. Source of these receptors: a man between 60 and 70 years old with acute or convalescent COVID-19. Each CDR3 is given with its conserved first and last residue. The order of the fields is CDR3 protein, J gene, V gene.

CDR3 protein: CASRVPGQQNYGYTF
J gene: TRBJ1-2
V gene: TRBV11-2

CDR3 protein: CASSEVGRVGEQFF
J gene: TRBJ2-1
V gene: TRBV5-1

CDR3 protein: CASSLSGVAGVTDTQYF
J gene: TRBJ2-3
V gene: TRBV7-3

CDR3 protein: CASSADRVRTQPQHF
J gene: TRBJ1-5
V gene: TRBV19

CDR3 protein: CAWGQGRGEKLFF
J gene: TRBJ1-4
V gene: TRBV30

CDR3 protein: CASSLGRGRSYGYTF
J gene: TRBJ1-2
V gene: TRBV5-6

CDR3 protein: CASSLGQGSSPLHF
J gene: TRBJ1-6
V gene: TRBV5-1

CDR3 protein: CASSPHGRGIEAFF
J gene: TRBJ1-1
V gene: TRBV3-1/TRBV3-2

CDR3 protein: CASSLGQQGQLFF
J gene: TRBJ1-4
V gene: TRBV5-1

CDR3 protein: CASSIARVYQPQHF
J gene: TRBJ1-5
V gene: TRBV19

CDR3 protein: CASSSSPGGVYGYTF
J gene: TRBJ1-2
V gene: TRBV5-1

CDR3 protein: CASSYSGGVAGELFF
J gene: TRBJ2-2
V gene: TRBV6-2/TRBV6-3

CDR3 protein: CASSLRTGTGELFF
J gene: TRBJ2-2
V gene: TRBV7-6

CDR3 protein: CASSGGTLNNSPLHF
J gene: TRBJ1-6
V gene: TRBV2

CDR3 protein: CASSQIQVYGYTF
J gene: TRBJ1-2
V gene: TRBV19

CDR3 protein: CASSPGRFPSFGNTIYF
J gene: TRBJ1-3
V gene: TRBV18

CDR3 protein: CASSEQGSGDSGANVLTF
J gene: TRBJ2-6
V gene: TRBV6-1

CDR3 protein: CASSPGDTYGYTF
J gene: TRBJ1-2
V gene: TRBV9

CDR3 protein: CASSQGTVSLTGELFF
J gene: TRBJ2-2
V gene: TRBV4-3

CDR3 protein: CASSQTQTSGGSDTQYF
J gene: TRBJ2-3
V gene: TRBV4-1

CDR3 protein: CASSKTLDNTEAFF
J gene: TRBJ1-1
V gene: TRBV6-5

CDR3 protein: CASSSQGGNTEAFF
J gene: TRBJ1-1
V gene: TRBV7-9

CDR3 protein: CASRIGGGDGYTF
J gene: TRBJ1-2
V gene: TRBV7-8

CDR3 protein: CASSQTAGTSGNTIYF
J gene: TRBJ1-3
V gene: TRBV4-2

CDR3 protein: CASSYSGLPPETQYF
J gene: TRBJ2-5
V gene: TRBV6-5

CDR3 protein: CATSRDESNEQFF
J gene: TRBJ2-1
V gene: TRBV15

CDR3 protein: CASSPNINRVNTEAFF
J gene: TRBJ1-1
V gene: TRBV18

CDR3 protein: CASSQLGGEQFF
J gene: TRBJ2-1
V gene: TRBV4-1

CDR3 protein: CASSYSHGTSGTFTDTQYF
J gene: TRBJ2-3
V gene: TRBV6-2/TRBV6-3

CDR3 protein: CASAMRTGGLEKLFF
J gene: TRBJ1-4
V gene: TRBV5-4

CDR3 protein: CASSVPGQALGSYEQYF
J gene: TRBJ2-7
V gene: TRBV9